The 16 T cell receptor beta chains reported below all come from one sample, sequenced in a study of T cells in Graves' hyperthyroidism and ophthalmopathy. What was amplified from RNA transcripts were TCR beta CDR3 regions. TCR CDR3 underwent first-round RT-PCR with the HTBI primer set. TCRdb passed the multiplex PCR reads through MiXCR, listing each CDR3 protein once. The sample has about 560,000 distinct CDR3 sequences, roughly 14% seen once; the top ten hold approximately 7%. Sequencing was performed on blood. All receptors come from a young woman with Graves' hyperthyroidism.

The table lists this clonotype with many counts. In DNA, the CDR3 is TGTGCCAGCAGTTACTCGCCTCTCTACAATGAGCAGTTCTTC. Its protein is CASSYSPLYNEQFF. The chain has TRBV6-2 or TRBV6-3 and TRBJ2-1; D not resolved. The germline gives CDR1 MNHEY, CDR2 SVGEGT. The V gene lost 0 bases and the J gene lost 3 bases, with 6 bases spanning the gap. There are 14 residues in the CDR3.

This clonotype occurred many times. The rearrangement links TRBV5-6 to TRBJ2-1; 7 positions match TRBD2. V shed 2 bases and J 4 bases; nucleotides not matched to a gene: 6. The CDR3 has 15 residues. In germline, CDR1 is SGHDT, CDR2 YYEEEE. The DNA for the CDR3 is TGTGCCAGCAGCTTAGAGGCTAGCGGATACAATGAGCAGTTCTTC. It is translated as CASSLEASGYNEQFF.

This clonotype was seen once. The chain joins TRBV19 to TRBJ2-1, with a weak D call TRBD1 (6 bases). Germline loops: CDR1 LNHDA, CDR2 SQIVND (reference sequence). With 5 bases removed from V and 4 bases from J, the gap between germline ends came to 15 bases. The CDR3 is made up of 15 amino acids. The CDR3 sequence: CASSPRWDTYNEQFF. For the CDR3, the DNA is TGTGCCAGTAGTCCCCGGTGGGACACTTACAATGAGCAGTTCTTC.

This clonotype was detected many times. The V call is TRBV20-1, the J call TRBJ2-1; D not resolved. Germline V gene sequence: CDR1 DFQATT, CDR2 SNEGSKA (reference sequence). The CDR3 spans 10 residues. V dropped 4 bases and J dropped 15 bases, with 13 bases sitting between them. The CDR3 DNA reads TGCAGTGCTACCCCAAGTGGGCCGTTCTTC. Its protein is CSATPSGPFF.

The chain joins TRBV30 to TRBJ2-1, with TRBD2 identical over 7 bases. Germline-derived CDR1 and CDR2 are GTSNPN and SVGIG (reference sequence). The ends lost 0 bases at V and 9 bases at J; junction bases unmatched: 8. The CDR3 totals 14 residues. In DNA, the CDR3 is TGTGCCTGGAGTGTAGGAGCGGGATTCAGTGAGCAGTTCTTC. This codes for CAWSVGAGFSEQFF.

This clonotype came up a few times. J is TRBJ2-5 and V is TRBV15; D gene uncertain. V was cut by 0 bases and J by 3 bases, with 8 bases left in between. Germline V gene lookup returns CDR1 LNHNV and CDR2 YYDKDF (reference sequence). The CDR3 is made up of 14 amino acids. CDR3 bases: TGTGCCACCAGCAGAGATTTTCCGGAAGAGACCCAGTACTTC. This gives the protein CATSRDFPEETQYF.

This sequence joins TRBV19 and TRBJ2-2; D gene unclear. V was shortened by 3 bases and J by 0 bases, with 11 bases between the two germline ends. CDR3 size: 16 residues. The germline V gene has CDR1 LNHDA and CDR2 SQIVND (reference sequence). CDR3 bases: TGTGCCAGTAGTATCGCCCGTACTTCGAACACCGGGGAGCTGTTTTTT. Its protein is CASSIARTSNTGELFF.

A few counts support this clonotype. The chain links TRBV20-1 to TRBJ1-1, with no clear D. V lost 3 bases and J lost 5, with 10 bases in between. CDR3 size: 12 residues. CDR1 and CDR2 (germline): DFQATT, SNEGSKA (reference sequence). The CDR3 sequence is CSARESYTEAFF. CDR3 nucleotides: TGCAGTGCTAGGGAAAGTTATACTGAAGCTTTCTTT.

This clonotype was recorded many times. This chain uses TRBV5-1 with TRBJ2-7; D is uncertain. V was clipped by 6 bases and J by 0 bases, with 13 bases between them. Germline V CDR1 and CDR2: SGHRS, YFSETQ. The CDR3 has 14 residues. The CDR3 nucleotides read TGCGCCAGCAAAGAGGTTGGATCCTCCTACGAGCAGTACTTC. This sequence encodes CASKEVGSSYEQYF.

This clonotype occurred many times. This chain connects TRBV18 to TRBJ1-1; 8 bases align to TRBD1. Germline V gene data show CDR1 as KGHSH and CDR2 as LQKENI. V dropped 4 bases and J dropped 1; count of bases not matched to a gene: 5. The length of the CDR3 is 15 residues. The CDR3 coding sequence is TGTGCCAGCTCACGTGTTGGGACAGGGAACACTGAAGCTTTCTTT. Translated: CASSRVGTGNTEAFF.

This clonotype was recorded a few times. This CDR3 reads CASSEPPSGYAKNIQYF. The DNA of the CDR3 is TGTGCCAGCAGTGAACCCCCTAGCGGATACGCCAAAAACATTCAGTACTTC. The V call is TRBV12-3 or TRBV12-4, the J call TRBJ2-4, with 7 bases matching TRBD2. Trimming at V came to 5 bases and at J to 1 base, leaving 11 bases not matched to a gene. This CDR3 is built from 17 residues.

This clonotype was picked up many times. This chain links TRBV18 with TRBJ1-1; 9 bases map to TRBD1. The CDR3 has 14 residues. The germline V gene has CDR1 KGHSH and CDR2 LQKENI. V trimming: 3 bases; J trimming: 4 bases; junction bases outside the gene matches: 3. CDR3 sequence: CASSPGTGRTEAFF. CDR3 in DNA: TGTGCCAGCTCACCCGGGACAGGGCGCACTGAAGCTTTCTTT.

Remarks on this clonotype: A read error may be the cause here, since a much bigger clone is one base away. V is TRBV29-1 and J is TRBJ1-2; 12 bases map to TRBD1. With V trimmed by 2 bases and J by 2 bases, 3 bases remained unmatched. The CDR3 consists of 15 residues. Germline CDR1 is SQVTM and CDR2 is ANQGSEA. The CDR3, as DNA: TGCAGCGTTGAACGGGGACAGGGGGCCAACTATGGCTACACCTTC. It codes for CSVERGQGANYGYTF.

This clonotype has just a few counts. The chain is built from TRBV9 and TRBJ2-1, with TRBD2 matching 9 bases. The CDR3 contains 13 residues. V trimming: 7 bases; J trimming: 3 bases; junction bases outside the gene matches: 2. Germline V gives CDR1 SGDLS, CDR2 YYNGEE. In nucleotides, the CDR3 is TGTGCCAGCGGGACTAGCAACTACAATGAGCAGTTCTTC. Its translation: CASGTSNYNEQFF.

The genes are TRBV9 and TRBJ2-3; TRBD2 matches at 7 bases. Unmatched junction bases numbered 11, after V lost 2 bases and J lost 5 bases. The CDR3 is 16 amino acids. The germline CDR1 and CDR2 sequences are SGDLS and YYNGEE. The CDR3 region has the DNA TGTGCCAGCAGCGTTTTCGTGGGAGGGCGACAAGATACGCAGTATTTT. It yields the protein CASSVFVGGRQDTQYF.

This clonotype was detected ten times or more. The chain links TRBV6-1 to TRBJ2-5; D might be TRBD2 (6 bases). Trimming cost V 6 bases and J 5 bases, with 19 bases left between them. The CDR3 extends over 15 amino acids. Germline CDR1 is MNHNS and CDR2 is SASEGT. CDR3 sequence reads: CASSRTGRVGETQYF. CDR3 DNA sequence: TGTGCCAGCAGCCGCACCGGGAGAGTGGGGGAGACCCAGTACTTC.